This passage covers 3 T cell receptor beta chains from one sample sequenced in a study of cytomegalovirus exposure and HLA in healthy donors. The PCR used 60 Vbeta and 13 Jbeta primers. Measured with immunoSEQ multiplex PCR; TCRdb has only the in-frame clones, and not every one. The sample yields 200,000 or so clones, roughly 80% seen once. Sequencing input: PBMCs. The receptor set was obtained from a boy aged 10-17 years in good health and CMV-seronegative.

V and J are TRBV27 and TRBJ2-4; no clear D gene. V lost 3 bases and J 9 bases, leaving 12 bases between the germline ends. The CDR3 is made up of 13 amino acids. Per germline, CDR1 MNHEY and CDR2 SMNVEV (reference sequence). CDR3 protein: CASSFAPRSIQYF. CDR3 sequence (DNA): TGTGCCAGCAGTTTTGCCCCCAGAAGCATTCAGTACTTC.

The chain couples TRBV10-3 to TRBJ2-2; 9 nucleotides agree with TRBD2. Germline V gene sequence: CDR1 ENHRY, CDR2 SYGVKD. The CDR3 totals 14 residues. V lost 8 bases to trimming and J lost 1 base; unmatched junction nucleotides: 2. The CDR3 protein is CAISTSGNTGELFF. The CDR3 coding sequence is TGTGCCATCTCGACTAGCGGGAACACCGGGGAGCTGTTTTTT.

This rearrangement joins TRBV9 to TRBJ1-1; the D is unclear. CDR3 length equals 13 residues. Looked up from germline, CDR1 is SGDLS and CDR2 is YYNGEE. Trimming took off 1 base at V and 7 bases at J, with 11 bases between the two ends. The CDR3 DNA reads TGTGCCAGCAGCGTAAGGCCCCGGGGTGAAGCTTTCTTT. Translation: CASSVRPRGEAFF.